This TCR beta chain is from a study of cytomegalovirus exposure and HLA in healthy donors. Researchers ran the PCR with 60 Vbeta and 13 Jbeta primers. Clones were read by immunoSEQ multiplex PCR, and TCRdb kept only the in-frame ones, dropping some. The ten most abundant clones cover just over 5.5% of a sample with about 88,000 clones. The receptor comes from a girl under 18 in good health and CMV-seropositive. Material: PBMCs.

The CDR3 DNA follows: TGTGCCAGCAGCTTCTACACTGAAGCTTTCTTT. Its protein product is CASSFYTEAFF. The J gene is TRBJ1-1, the V gene TRBV7-2; D ambiguous. The V gene lost 3 bases and the J gene lost 3 bases, with 2 bases spanning the gap. This CDR3 is 11 amino acids long. The germline V gene has CDR1 SGHTA and CDR2 FQGNSA.